This T cell receptor beta chain was recovered during a study of Graves' ophthalmopathy and Graves' hyperthyroidism. This clonotype has a count of ten or more. Scientists amplified the TCR beta CDR3 regions from RNA transcripts. The first round was an RT-PCR with HTBI primers, and the second round was a multiplex PCR. Each CDR3 protein is one row after TCRdb ran MiXCR on the multiplex PCR reads. Of over 650,000 distinct CDR3 sequences listed, under 50% are singletons. CDR3 length: 16 residues. V was clipped by 3 bases and J by 2 bases; unmatched bases: 7. Germline V gene data show CDR1 as SGDLS and CDR2 as YYNGEE.

Sequencing used peripheral blood. This sequence joins TRBV9 and TRBJ2-2, with TRBD1 identical over 7 bases. The clonotype comes from an adult man with Graves' ophthalmopathy. The CDR3 reads CASSAQTGPNTGELFF. Written as DNA, the CDR3 is TGTGCCAGCAGCGCCCAGACAGGGCCCAACACCGGGGAGCTGTTTTTT.